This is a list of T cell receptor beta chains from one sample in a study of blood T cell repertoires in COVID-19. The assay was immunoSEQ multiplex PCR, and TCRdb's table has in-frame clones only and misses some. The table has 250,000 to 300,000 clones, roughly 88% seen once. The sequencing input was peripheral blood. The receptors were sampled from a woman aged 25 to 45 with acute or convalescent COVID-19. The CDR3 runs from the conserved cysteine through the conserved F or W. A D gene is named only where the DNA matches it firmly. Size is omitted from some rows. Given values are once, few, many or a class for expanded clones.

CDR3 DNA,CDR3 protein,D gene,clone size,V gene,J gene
TGCGCCAGCAGCTTGGGGGCTAGCCGAGAGCAGTACTTC,CASSLGASREQYF,-,once,TRBV5-1,TRBJ2-7
TGTGCCAGCTCAACGACTGGATTTGAAGCTTTCTTT,CASSTTGFEAFF,-,-,TRBV18,TRBJ1-1
TGTGCCAGCAGCCCAACAGGGCTCCAAGAGACCCAGTACTTC,CASSPTGLQETQYF,-,-,TRBV7-2,TRBJ2-5
TGTGCCAGCAGCTTATCTATAGGACAGCGTCCCTACGAGCAGTACTTC,CASSLSIGQRPYEQYF,-,-,TRBV7-8,TRBJ2-7
TGTGCCAGCAGCTTGGACGGGGGTAGCTACGAGCAGTACTTC,CASSLDGGSYEQYF,-,-,TRBV5-4,TRBJ2-7
TGTGCCAGTAGTATAGGAGGACAGGGAGGATATGGCTACACCTTC,CASSIGGQGGYGYTF,TRBD1,-,TRBV19,TRBJ1-2
TGTGCCAGCAGTTACCGGCTAGTAAACACCGGGGAGCTGTTTTTT,CASSYRLVNTGELFF,-,few,TRBV6-5,TRBJ2-2
TGTGCCTGGAGTGGTGTGCAGGTAGGGAGAGAGCAGTACTTC,CAWSGVQVGREQYF,-,once,TRBV30,TRBJ2-7
TGTGCCAGCAGTCTAGACAGGGATCAAGCTTTCTTT,CASSLDRDQAFF,TRBD1,-,TRBV2,TRBJ1-1
TGCGCCAGCACCCCCGGCAGACAGCCCAGCCTCTCCTACAATGAGCAGTTCTTC,CASTPGRQPSLSYNEQFF,-,-,TRBV5-1,TRBJ2-1
TGTGCCAGCAGCTTCATCCGGGACTCCTTGTACACCGGGGAGCTGTTTTTT,CASSFIRDSLYTGELFF,-,-,TRBV7-2,TRBJ2-2
TGCGCCAGCAGCTTGGTACCAATCCTCAGGGAGGACAATGAAAAACTGTTTTTT,CASSLVPILREDNEKLFF,-,-,TRBV5-1,TRBJ1-4
TGTGCCAGCAGTGGCAGGACAGGGCTCGGTCAGCCCCAGCATTTT,CASSGRTGLGQPQHF,TRBD1,-,TRBV6-2/TRBV6-3,TRBJ1-5